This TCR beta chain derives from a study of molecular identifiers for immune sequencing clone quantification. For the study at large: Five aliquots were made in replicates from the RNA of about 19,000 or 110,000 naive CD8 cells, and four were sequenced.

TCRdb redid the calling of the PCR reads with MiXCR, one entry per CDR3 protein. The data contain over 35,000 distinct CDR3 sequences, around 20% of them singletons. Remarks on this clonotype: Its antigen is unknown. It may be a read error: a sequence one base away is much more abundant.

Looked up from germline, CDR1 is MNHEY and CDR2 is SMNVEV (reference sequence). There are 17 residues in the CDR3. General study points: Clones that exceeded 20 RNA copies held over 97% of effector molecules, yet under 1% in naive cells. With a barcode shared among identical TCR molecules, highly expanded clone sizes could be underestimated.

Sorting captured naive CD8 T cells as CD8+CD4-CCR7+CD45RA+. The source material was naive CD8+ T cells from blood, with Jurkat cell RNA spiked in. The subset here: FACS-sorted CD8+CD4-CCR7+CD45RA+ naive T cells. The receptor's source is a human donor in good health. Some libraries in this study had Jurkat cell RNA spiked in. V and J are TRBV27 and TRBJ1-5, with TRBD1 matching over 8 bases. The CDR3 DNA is TGTGCCAGCAGTTTATATGCGCCAGGACAGGGAATCTTGCCCCAGCGTTTT. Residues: CASSLYAPGQGILPQRF.